These T cell receptor beta chains were read from a single sample in a study of PD-L1 blockade in urothelial cancer. Sequenced by immunoSEQ multiplex PCR; TCRdb stores in-frame clones only, minus some. The top ten clones hold 3.2% of a sample with about 130,000 clones, roughly 83% of them seen once. Material: PBMCs, obtained around atezolizumab (anti-PD-L1) treatment. These receptors were collected from a man in his forties or fifties with urothelial cancer. Both conserved end residues are trimmed from each CDR3. Fields, in order: V gene, CDR3 length, D gene, J gene, clone size, CDR3 protein. D genes are given only for firm matches. Size is stated for part of the rows, as once, few or many counts, or as a class when the clone is expanded.

TRBV19,12,TRBD1,TRBJ1-6,NA,ASRVGGQGPPLH
TRBV6-5,9,NA,TRBJ1-3,once,ASSYANTIY
TRBV11-3,14,NA,TRBJ2-3,NA,ASSPGVAFSTDTQY
TRBV6-1,13,TRBD1,TRBJ2-5,NA,ASSTDRGSSTTQY
TRBV19,10,TRBD1,TRBJ2-7,NA,ASGQGTYEQY
TRBV7-9,17,TRBD2,TRBJ2-1,NA,ASSSFGSQSGRGSDEQF
TRBV15,10,NA,TRBJ1-4,NA,ATSRQDEKLF
TRBV7-6,14,TRBD2,TRBJ2-2,NA,ASSHGTSGATGELF
TRBV9,12,NA,TRBJ1-4,NA,ASSVSTGPEKLF
TRBV9,14,TRBD1,TRBJ1-2,few,ASSPSTGGSGYGYT
TRBV5-1,13,NA,TRBJ1-1,NA,ASSMEGRGNTEAF
TRBV9,11,NA,TRBJ1-4,NA,ASSVRGEEKLF
TRBV6-5,12,TRBD1,TRBJ1-1,NA,ASSQGQGGPEAF
TRBV18,14,NA,TRBJ2-4,NA,ASSPTSGAGGNIQY
TRBV27,14,NA,TRBJ2-2,NA,ASSQGGADKTGELF
TRBV28,13,TRBD1,TRBJ1-2,NA,ASSQRTGGFYGYT
TRBV28,12,NA,TRBJ2-3,once,ASRVAERTDTQY
TRBV6-6,11,NA,TRBJ2-7,NA,ASLGAETYEQY
TRBV5-1,14,NA,TRBJ1-6,NA,ASKRQESSYNSPLH
TRBV27,14,NA,TRBJ2-5,NA,ASSFTHGRGLETQY
TRBV2,13,NA,TRBJ1-6,NA,ASSASHSYNSPLH
TRBV6-5,11,TRBD1,TRBJ2-7,NA,ASSLTGNGEQY
TRBV19,12,NA,TRBJ2-7,NA,ASSLRFPYYEQY
TRBV7-4,14,NA,TRBJ2-7,few,ASEGQTGVHSYEQY
TRBV5-6,16,TRBD2,TRBJ2-1,few,ASSFQGLAYASYNEQF
TRBV15,13,NA,TRBJ1-2,NA,ATSREAIVGYGYT
TRBV13,13,NA,TRBJ1-2,NA,ASSVDTWGPYGYT
TRBV7-3,12,TRBD2,TRBJ2-1,NA,ASSPKGREDEQF
TRBV10-3,11,TRBD1,TRBJ1-1,NA,AISRDRNTEAF
TRBV27,11,NA,TRBJ1-1,NA,AILVVRDTEAF
TRBV9,13,TRBD1,TRBJ1-2,NA,ASSPLTGTLDGYT
TRBV5-1,13,NA,TRBJ1-3,few,ASSLSGSSGNTIY
TRBV11-2,14,NA,TRBJ2-3,NA,ASSLDPGSSTDTQY
TRBV7-8,12,TRBD1,TRBJ1-1,few,ASSLDRRGTEAF
TRBV28,10,NA,TRBJ2-7,NA,ATTALGHEQY
TRBV15,11,TRBD2,TRBJ2-1,NA,ATAGLAYNEQF
TRBV19,14,TRBD2,TRBJ2-1,NA,ASSRGTSGSVNEQF
TRBV5-4,11,NA,TRBJ2-7,NA,ASSSGDAAEQY
TRBV7-9,12,NA,TRBJ1-5,NA,ASSFAGDNQPQH
TRBV5-1,14,TRBD1,TRBJ1-2,NA,ASSLARQGPNYGYT
TRBV5-6,11,NA,TRBJ2-3,NA,ASSSDYRDTQY
TRBV7-8,12,NA,TRBJ2-5,NA,ASSPTESQETQY
TRBV19,14,NA,TRBJ2-1,NA,ASSIPAGKSGNEQF
TRBV5-4,14,TRBD2,TRBJ2-7,NA,ASSPTFGLAAYEQY
TRBV11-3,11,NA,TRBJ2-2,NA,ASSLDHYGELF
TRBV10-3,13,TRBD1,TRBJ1-1,NA,AISESGQALPEAF
TRBV6-6,13,NA,TRBJ2-2,NA,ASSYKAVTTGELF
TRBV27,12,TRBD1,TRBJ1-6,once,ASSPQGVISPLH